This paragraph covers one T cell receptor (beta chain) sequence. This sample includes further DNA sequences coding for the same CDR3. The CDR3 length is 12 residues. Germline lookup yields CDR1 MGHRA and CDR2 YSYEKL. The V gene lost 1 base and the J gene lost 4 bases, with 2 bases spanning the gap. This specimen belongs to a study of shared clonotypes between healthy human individuals. Sequenced by immunoSEQ multiplex PCR; TCRdb stores in-frame clones only, minus some. The sample consists of some 2,000,000 clones, roughly 95% of them appearing once. The receptor was isolated from a man aged 18 to 30 in good health. The chain recombines TRBV4-1 with TRBJ1-3; D gene uncertain. Sequenced material: naive CD4+ T cells sorted from blood. Sample subset: CD45RA+ positively selected. The chain's CDR3 is CASSQVGNTIYF. Written as DNA, the CDR3 is TGCGCCAGCAGCCAAGTCGGAAACACCATATATTTT.